The source of this T cell receptor (beta chain) is a study of cytomegalovirus exposure and HLA in healthy donors. Study observations and caveats: Some highly shared sequence variants likely arose as a pipeline artifact. The analysis excluded some indistinguishable V segments, including TRBV6-2 and TRBV6-3.

This cohort consisted of healthy bone marrow donors. Primers for the PCR totalled 60 Vbeta and 13 Jbeta. The assay was immunoSEQ multiplex PCR, and TCRdb's table has in-frame clones only and misses some. Among some 150,000 clones listed, roughly 9.6% were seen once. CDR1 is SGHNT, CDR2 YYREEE, per germline (reference sequence). V was pared by 2 bases and J by 2 bases, with 9 bases between. This CDR3 region has 14 residues. With regard to this clone: The antigen is undetermined.

The receptor comes from a woman aged 35 to 49 in good health and CMV-seropositive. This chain joins TRBV5-4 and TRBJ2-3, with no clear D. The sequenced material came from PBMCs. In nucleotides, the CDR3 is TGTGCCAGCAGCTTTGAGGAGTCCACAGATACGCAGTATTTT. As protein: CASSFEESTDTQYF.